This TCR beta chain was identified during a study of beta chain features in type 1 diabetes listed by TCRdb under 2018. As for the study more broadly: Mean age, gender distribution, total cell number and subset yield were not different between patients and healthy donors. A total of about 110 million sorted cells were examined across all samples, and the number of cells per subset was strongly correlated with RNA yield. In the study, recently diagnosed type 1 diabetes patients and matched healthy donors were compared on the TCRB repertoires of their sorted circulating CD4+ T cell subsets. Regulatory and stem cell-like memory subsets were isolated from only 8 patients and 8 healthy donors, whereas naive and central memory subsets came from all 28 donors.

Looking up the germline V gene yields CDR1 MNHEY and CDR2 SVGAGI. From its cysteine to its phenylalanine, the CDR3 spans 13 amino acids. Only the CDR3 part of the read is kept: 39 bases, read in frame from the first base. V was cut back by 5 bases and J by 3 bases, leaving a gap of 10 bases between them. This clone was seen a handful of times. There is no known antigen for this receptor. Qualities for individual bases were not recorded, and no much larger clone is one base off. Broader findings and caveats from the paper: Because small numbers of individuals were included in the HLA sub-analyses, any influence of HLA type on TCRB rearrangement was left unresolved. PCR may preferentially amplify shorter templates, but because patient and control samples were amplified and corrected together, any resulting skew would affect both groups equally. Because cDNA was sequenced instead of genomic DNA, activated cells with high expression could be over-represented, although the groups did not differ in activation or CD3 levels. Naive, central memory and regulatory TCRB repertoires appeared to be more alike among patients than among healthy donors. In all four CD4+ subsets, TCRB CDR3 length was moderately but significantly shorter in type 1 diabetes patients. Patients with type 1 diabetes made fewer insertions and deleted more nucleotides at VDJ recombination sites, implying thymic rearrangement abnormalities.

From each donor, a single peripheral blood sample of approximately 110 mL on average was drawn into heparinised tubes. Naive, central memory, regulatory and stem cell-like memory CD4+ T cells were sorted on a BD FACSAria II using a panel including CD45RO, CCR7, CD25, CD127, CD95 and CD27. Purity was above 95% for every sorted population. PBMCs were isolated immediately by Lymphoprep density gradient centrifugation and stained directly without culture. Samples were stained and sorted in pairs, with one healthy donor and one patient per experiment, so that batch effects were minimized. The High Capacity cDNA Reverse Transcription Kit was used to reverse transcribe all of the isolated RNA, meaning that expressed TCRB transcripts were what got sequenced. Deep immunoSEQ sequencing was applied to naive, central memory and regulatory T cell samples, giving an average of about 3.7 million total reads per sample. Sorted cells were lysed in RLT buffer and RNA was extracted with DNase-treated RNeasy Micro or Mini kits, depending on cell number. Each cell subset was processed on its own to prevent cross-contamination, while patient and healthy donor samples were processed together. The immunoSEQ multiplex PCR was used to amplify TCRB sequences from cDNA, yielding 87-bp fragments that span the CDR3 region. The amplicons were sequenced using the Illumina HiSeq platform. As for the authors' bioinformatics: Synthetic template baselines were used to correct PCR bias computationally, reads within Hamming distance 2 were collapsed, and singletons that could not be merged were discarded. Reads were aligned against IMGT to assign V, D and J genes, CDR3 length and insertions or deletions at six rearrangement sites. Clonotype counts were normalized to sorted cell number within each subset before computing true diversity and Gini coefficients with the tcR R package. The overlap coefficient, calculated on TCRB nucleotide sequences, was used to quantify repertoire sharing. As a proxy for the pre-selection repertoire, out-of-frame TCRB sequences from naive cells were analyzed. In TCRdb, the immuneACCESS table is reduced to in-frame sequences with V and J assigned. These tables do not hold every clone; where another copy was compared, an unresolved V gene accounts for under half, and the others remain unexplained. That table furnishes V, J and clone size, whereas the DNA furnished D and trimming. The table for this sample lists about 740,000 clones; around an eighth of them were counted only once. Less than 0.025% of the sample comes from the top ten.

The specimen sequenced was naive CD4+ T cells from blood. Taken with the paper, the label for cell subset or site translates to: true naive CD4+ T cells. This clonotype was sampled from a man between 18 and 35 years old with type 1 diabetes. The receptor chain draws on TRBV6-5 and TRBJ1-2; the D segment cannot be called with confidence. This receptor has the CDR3 CASSQDRDYGYTF. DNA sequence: TGTGCCAGCAGTCAGGACCGAGACTATGGCTACACCTTC.